This T cell receptor beta chain emerged from a study of OX40 agonist ivuxolimab in advanced cancers. Study-level information: Three partial responders included one hepatocellular carcinoma patient and two cutaneous melanoma patients.

Study results and caveats: Among patients with partial responses at 0.1-3.0 mg/kg, clonal expansion was among the lowest. A proportion of nonresponders additionally exhibited low normalized T-cell clonal expansion.

Repertoires were generated with immunoSEQ multiplex PCR, while TCRdb's copy carries only in-frame clones and drops some. The sample holds 43,000 or so clones, 80% to 90% seen once. Blood specimens came from baseline, cycle 4 day 1, and cycle 7 day 1. This clone was seen a handful of times. Antigen: not known. CDR3 length: 14 residues. The V end was cut by 6 bases, the J end by 8 bases, with 17 bases between. The germline V gene encodes CDR1 LNHNV and CDR2 YYDKDF (reference sequence). Sequencing used CD4+ or CD8+ T cells sorted from blood, obtained in a trial of the OX40 agonist ivuxolimab. The chain is built from TRBV15 and TRBJ2-4; D tentatively fits TRBD1 or TRBD2 (5 bases each). The clonotype comes from an adult with an advanced solid tumor such as melanoma, head and neck, liver or kidney cancer. CDR3: CATRQTGRGDIQYF. The CDR3 region has the DNA TGTGCCACCAGGCAAACCGGCCGAGGGGACATTCAGTACTTC.